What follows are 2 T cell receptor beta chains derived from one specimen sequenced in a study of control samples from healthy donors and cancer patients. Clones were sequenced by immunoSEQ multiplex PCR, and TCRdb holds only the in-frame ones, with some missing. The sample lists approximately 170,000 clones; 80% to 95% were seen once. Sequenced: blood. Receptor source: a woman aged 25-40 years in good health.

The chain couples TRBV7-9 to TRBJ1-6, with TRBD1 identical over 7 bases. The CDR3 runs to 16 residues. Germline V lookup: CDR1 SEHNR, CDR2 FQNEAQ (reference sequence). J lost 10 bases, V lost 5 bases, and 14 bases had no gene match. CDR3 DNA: TGTGCCAGCAGCCCCCTTTCCGGGACAGTAGTCTCACCCCTCCACTTT. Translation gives CASSPLSGTVVSPLHF. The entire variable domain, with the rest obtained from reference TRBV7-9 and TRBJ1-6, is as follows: DTGVSQNPRHKITKRGQNVTFRCDPISEHNRLYWYRQTLGQGPEFLTYFQNEAQLEKSRLLSDRFSAERPKGSFSTLEIQRTEQGDSAMYLCASSPLSGTVVSPLHFGNGTRLTVT.

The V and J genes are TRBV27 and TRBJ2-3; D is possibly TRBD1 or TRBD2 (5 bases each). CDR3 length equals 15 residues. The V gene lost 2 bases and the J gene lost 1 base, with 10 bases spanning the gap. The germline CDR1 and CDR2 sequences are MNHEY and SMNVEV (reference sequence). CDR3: CASSLEGFRTDTQYF. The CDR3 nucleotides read TGTGCCAGCAGTTTAGAGGGGTTTCGCACAGATACGCAGTATTTT.